This T cell receptor beta chain was retrieved from a study of CD8 T cells in Susac syndrome. With 4 bases removed from V and 9 bases from J, the gap between germline ends came to 14 bases. The germline V gene encodes CDR1 GTSNPN and CDR2 SVGIG (reference sequence). CDR3 length: 12 residues. In this sample, this clonotype turned up a few times. With random hexamers, reverse transcription was performed on about 0.45 to 1 ug of RNA. TCRdb called the immunoSEQ multiplex PCR reads again in MiXCR, with one record for every CDR3 protein. In the table there are 150,000 to 200,000 distinct CDR3 sequences, 94% of which are singletons.

Sequencing was performed on CD4+ T cells from PBMCs. The chain employs TRBV30 and TRBJ2-3; no firm D call. The clonotype comes from a human donor with multiple sclerosis. CDR3 DNA: TGTGCCTGGAACCCATCCCCCGGAACGCAGTATTTT. It encodes CAWNPSPGTQYF.